The clone carrying this T cell receptor (beta chain) occurred a few times. The repertoire was sequenced with immunoSEQ multiplex PCR; TCRdb's copy has only in-frame clones and lacks some. The repertoire holds 80,000 to 100,000 clones, with around 83% as singletons. The entry originates in a study of blood T cell repertoires in COVID-19. The TCR comes from a woman of 80 years or more in a cohort sampled during active or convalescent COVID-19. Specimen: peripheral blood.

The CDR3 spells CASSIAPGGVGYTF. DNA of the CDR3: TGTGCCAGTAGTATAGCCCCAGGGGGCGTCGGCTACACCTTC. V gene TRBV19 combines with J gene TRBJ1-2, with 8 bases matching TRBD1. CDR1 and CDR2 from the germline V gene are LNHDA and SQIVND (reference sequence). V lost 1 base to trimming and J lost 8 bases; unmatched junction nucleotides: 6. There are 14 residues in the CDR3. The whole variable domain, remainder taken from reference TRBV19 and TRBJ1-2, is DGGITQSPKYLFRKEGQNVTLSCEQNLNHDAMYWYRQDPGQGLRLIYYSQIVNDFQKGDIAEGYSVSREKKESFPLTVTSAQKNPTAFYLCASSIAPGGVGYTFGSGTRLTVV.